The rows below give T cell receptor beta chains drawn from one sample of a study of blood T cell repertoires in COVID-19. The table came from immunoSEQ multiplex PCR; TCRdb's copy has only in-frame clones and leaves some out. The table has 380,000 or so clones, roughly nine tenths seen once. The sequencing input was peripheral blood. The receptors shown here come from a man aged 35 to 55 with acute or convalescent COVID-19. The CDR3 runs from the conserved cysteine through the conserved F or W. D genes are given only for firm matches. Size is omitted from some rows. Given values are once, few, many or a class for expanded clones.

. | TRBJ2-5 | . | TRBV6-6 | TGTGCCAGCAGTTGGAGAGAGTTGGAGACCCAGTACTTC | CASSWRELETQYF
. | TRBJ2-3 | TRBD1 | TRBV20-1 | TGCAGTGCCAGTCAGGGGGCGAGCACAGATACGCAGTATTTT | CSASQGASTDTQYF
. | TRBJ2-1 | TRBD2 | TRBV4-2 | TGTGCCAGCAGCCAAGAACCCGCGACTAGCGGGAGTGCGTACAATGAGCAGTTCTTC | CASSQEPATSGSAYNEQFF
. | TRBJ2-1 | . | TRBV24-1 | TGTGCCACCAGTGATTTTAGCCAGGGGCTATACAATGAGCAGTTCTTC | CATSDFSQGLYNEQFF
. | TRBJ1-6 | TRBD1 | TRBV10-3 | TGTGCCATCAGTGTACAGGGGAGCAATTCACCCCTCCACTTT | CAISVQGSNSPLHF
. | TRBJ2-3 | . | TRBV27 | TGTGCCAGTAAACCGGGAGCAAGGCACACAGATACGCAGTATTTT | CASKPGARHTDTQYF
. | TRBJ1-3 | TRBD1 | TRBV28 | TGTGCCAGCAGACCACGGACAGGGATCTCTGGAAACACCATATATTTT | CASRPRTGISGNTIYF
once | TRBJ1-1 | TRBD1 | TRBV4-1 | TGCGCCAGCAGCCAAGAATCGGCAGGGGGGTTCGTAGACACTGAAGCTTTCTTT | CASSQESAGGFVDTEAFF
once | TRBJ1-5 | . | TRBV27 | TGTGCCAGCAGGTCAGGGTATAGCAATCAGCCCCAGCATTTT | CASRSGYSNQPQHF
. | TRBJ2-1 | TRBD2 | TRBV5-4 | TGTGCCAGCAGCTTGTCCCTCGGGGGGGCGGGTGAGCAGTTCTTC | CASSLSLGGAGEQFF
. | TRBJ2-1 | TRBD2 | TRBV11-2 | TGTGCCAGCAGCCGCCTAATAGCGGGACTTTACAATGAGCAGTTCTTC | CASSRLIAGLYNEQFF
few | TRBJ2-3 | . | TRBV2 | TGTGCCAGCAGCCCCGGACTACTCCTTACAGATACGCAGTATTTT | CASSPGLLLTDTQYF
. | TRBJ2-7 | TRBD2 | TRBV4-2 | TGTGCCAGCAGCCAAGGACTAGCGGGCTCCTACGAGCAGTACTTC | CASSQGLAGSYEQYF
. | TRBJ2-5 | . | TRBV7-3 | TGTGCCAGCAGCTTAATGGGGACACTCCAAGAGACCCAGTACTTC | CASSLMGTLQETQYF
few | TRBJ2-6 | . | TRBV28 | TGTGCCAGCAGTTTATTAGGGAGGGGGGCCAACGTCCTGACTTTC | CASSLLGRGANVLTF
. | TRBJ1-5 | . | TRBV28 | TGTGCCAGCAGCCGGGGGAATCAGCCCCAGCATTTT | CASSRGNQPQHF
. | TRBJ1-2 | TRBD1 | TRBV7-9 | TGTGCCAGCAGCTTAGAGCAGGGGGAAACCTTC | CASSLEQGETF
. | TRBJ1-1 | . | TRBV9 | TGTGCCAGCAGCGTAGAAGGGACAAGACTTAACACTGAAGCTTTCTTT | CASSVEGTRLNTEAFF
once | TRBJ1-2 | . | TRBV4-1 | TGCGCCAGCAGCCAAGATGGGCAGGTAGATAACTATGGCTACACCTTC | CASSQDGQVDNYGYTF
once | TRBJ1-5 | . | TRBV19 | TGTGCCAGTAGTATTGCAGGAGGTCAGCCCCAGCATTTT | CASSIAGGQPQHF
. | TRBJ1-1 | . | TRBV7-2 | TGTGCCAGCAGCTCCAGATTGGCGGGCTACACTGAAGCTTTCTTT | CASSSRLAGYTEAFF
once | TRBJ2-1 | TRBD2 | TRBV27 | TGTGCCAGCAGTTTACTCGGGACTAGCGGAGGCAATGAGCAGTTCTTC | CASSLLGTSGGNEQFF
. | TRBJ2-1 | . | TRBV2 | TGTGCCAGCAGGTACACTCTAGCGTCAAAGGACAATGAGCAGTTCTTC | CASRYTLASKDNEQFF
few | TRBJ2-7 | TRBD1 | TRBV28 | TGTGCCAGCAGTTTCACAGGGGGCGAGTACTTC | CASSFTGGEYF
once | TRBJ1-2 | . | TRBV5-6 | TGTGCCAGCAGCTTCCGATCAGGGTATGGCTACACCTTC | CASSFRSGYGYTF
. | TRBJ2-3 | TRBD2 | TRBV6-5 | TGTGCCAGCAGTCTACTAGCGGCGATAGATACGCAGTATTTT | CASSLLAAIDTQYF
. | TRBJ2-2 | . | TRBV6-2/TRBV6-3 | TGTGCCAGCAGTATGATGGCCCCTGACAGGCGTGCGAACACCGGGGAGCTGTTTTTT | CASSMMAPDRRANTGELFF
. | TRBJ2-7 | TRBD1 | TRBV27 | TGTGCCAGCAGTCGTGGACAGGATTTACCCTACGAGCAGTACTTC | CASSRGQDLPYEQYF
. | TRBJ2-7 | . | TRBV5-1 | TGCGCCAGCACCCGGGACTTCTACGAGCAGTACTTC | CASTRDFYEQYF
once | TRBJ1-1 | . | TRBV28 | TGTGCCAGCAGCCTAGGTGGGGGCTGGAACACTGAAGCTTTCTTT | CASSLGGGWNTEAFF
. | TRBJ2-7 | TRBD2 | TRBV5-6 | TGTGCCAGCGGGGTGACGGCGGGAGGTAAACTGTACTTC | CASGVTAGGKLYF
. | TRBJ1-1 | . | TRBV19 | TGTGCCAGTAGTATGACGGGGGACGAAGCTTTCTTT | CASSMTGDEAFF